Presented here are 15 T cell receptor beta chains from one specimen sequenced in a study of blood T cell repertoires in COVID-19 (dated by TCRdb to the early 2020s). The library was generated by the immunoSEQ multiplex PCR assay. TCRdb carries this immuneACCESS record with in-frame sequences only. Its versions omit some clonotypes, under half of them owing to an unresolved V gene in the studies checked, with the rest unexplained. This sample has 60,000 to 80,000 clones in its table, and 70% to 90% of those were observed once. Under 1.3% of the sample rests with the top ten. Sequencing was performed on peripheral blood. The receptors stem from a man between 65 and 80 years old with acute or convalescent COVID-19.

The chain recombines TRBV5-1 with TRBJ2-3; possibly TRBD2 for D (5 bases). The CDR3 is 14 residues long. Germline V gene data show CDR1 as SGHRS and CDR2 as YFSETQ. Trimming removed 0 bases at V and 3 bases at J, with 8 bases between. CDR3 nucleotides: TGCGCCAGCAGCTTGGCCGGCGGGACAGATACGCAGTATTTT. This sequence encodes CASSLAGGTDTQYF. Full variable domain (rest looked up from reference TRBV5-1 and TRBJ2-3): KAGVTQTPRYLIKTRGQQVTLSCSPISGHRSVSWYQQTPGQGLQFLFEYFSETQRNKGNFPGRFSGRQFSNSRSEMNVSTLELGDSALYLCASSLAGGTDTQYFGPGTRLTVL.

The CDR3 sequence is CASSSGESNQPQHF. In nucleotides, the CDR3 is TGTGCCAGCAGCTCAGGGGAAAGCAATCAGCCCCAGCATTTT. The chain joins TRBV7-8 to TRBJ1-5; a possible D gene is TRBD1 (6 bases). Germline CDR1 SGHVS, CDR2 FQNEAQ. Trimming took off 4 bases at V and 1 base at J, with 8 bases between the two ends. This CDR3 comprises 14 residues.

In nucleotides, the CDR3 is TGTGCCAGTAGTGCGACCTGGCTGGGAGTGCATGGCTACACCTTC. Its protein product is CASSATWLGVHGYTF. This rearrangement joins TRBV19 to TRBJ1-2, with D unresolved. V lost 5 bases and J 6 bases, leaving 19 bases between the germline ends. The CDR3 has 15 residues. Germline values: CDR1 LNHDA, CDR2 SQIVND (reference sequence).

This chain uses TRBV10-3 with TRBJ1-1; 7 bases fit TRBD1. The junction had 9 bases not matched to a gene; V was cut back by 8 bases and J by 3 bases. The CDR3 spans 14 residues. Germline V gene sequence: CDR1 ENHRY, CDR2 SYGVKD. In nucleotides, the CDR3 is TGTGCCATCGAACGAGGCCAGGGGGACACTGAAGCTTTCTTT. Its protein product is CAIERGQGDTEAFF.

This chain uses TRBV21-1 with TRBJ2-2; the table's D call, TRBD1, was not checked against the DNA. TRBV21-1 is marked as a pseudogene. This CDR3 has 17 residues. The CDR3 bases are TGTGCCAGCAGCACCGAGACGGGACAGGTCTACACCGGGGAGCTGTTTTTT. This gives the protein CASSTETGQVYTGELFF.

The rearrangement links TRBV12-3 or TRBV12-4 to TRBJ2-5; 8 bases match TRBD2. V was clipped by 8 bases and J by 2 bases; unmatched bases: 1. The CDR3 is 12 residues long. Written as DNA, the CDR3 is TGTGCCAGCCAGCGGGGGCAAGAGACCCAGTACTTC. This encodes CASQRGQETQYF.

By frequency in the sample, this clone is medium-sized. The chain combines TRBV5-4 with TRBJ2-5, with D possibly matching TRBD2 (7 bases). Germline assignment: CDR1 SGHNT and CDR2 YYREEE (reference sequence). V was trimmed by 4 bases and J by 2 bases, leaving 15 bases between them. The CDR3 runs to 15 residues. As DNA, the CDR3 is TGTGCCAGCAGCCGAGAGGGGGGGATACAAGAGACCCAGTACTTC. It specifies CASSREGGIQETQYF.

The chain employs TRBV28 and TRBJ2-3, with TRBD1 identical over 7 bases. Losses at the gene ends were 7 bases for V and 1 base for J; bases not matched to a gene: 8. Per the germline V gene, CDR1 is MDHEN and CDR2 is SYDVKM. The length of the CDR3 is 15 residues. Here the CDR3 reads CASTLTGPGTDTQYF. The CDR3 DNA sequence: TGTGCCAGCACTCTGACAGGGCCCGGCACAGATACGCAGTATTTT. Drawing the rest from reference TRBV28 and TRBJ2-3, the complete variable domain is DVKVTQSSRYLVKRTGEKVFLECVQDMDHENMFWYRQDPGLGLRLIYFSYDVKMKEKGDIPEGYSVSREKKERFSLILESASTNQTSMYLCASTLTGPGTDTQYFGPGTRLTVL.

The chain combines TRBV5-1 with TRBJ1-1; possibly TRBD1 for D (5 bases). The CDR3 has 15 amino acids. Germline V gene sequence: CDR1 SGHRS, CDR2 YFSETQ. The V and J ends lost 4 bases and 0 bases respectively, with 13 bases between them. DNA of the CDR3: TGCGCCAGCAGCCCCGCGGTGGACATGAACACTGAAGCTTTCTTT. Translating it yields CASSPAVDMNTEAFF.

The chain couples TRBV19 to TRBJ1-5; D not resolved. The ends were cut back, 5 bases at V and 3 bases at J, with 5 bases in the middle. From germline, CDR1 is LNHDA and CDR2 SQIVND (reference sequence). This CDR3 is 12 amino acids long. The CDR3 here is CASSLNNQPQHF. In DNA, the CDR3 is TGTGCCAGTAGTCTAAACAATCAGCCCCAGCATTTT.

This sequence joins TRBV18 and TRBJ1-5, with 7 bases identical to TRBD1. This CDR3 has 14 residues. Per the germline V gene, CDR1 is KGHSH and CDR2 is LQKENI. Trimming cost V 4 bases and J 3 bases; bases outside gene matches: 3. The CDR3 loop reads CASSHGTDNQPQHF. For the CDR3, the DNA is TGTGCCAGCTCACATGGGACAGACAATCAGCCCCAGCATTTT.

CDR3 nucleotides: TGTGCCGGACAGGGTTCCGGGAACACTGAAGCTTTCTTT. Translating gives CAGQGSGNTEAFF. J is TRBJ1-1 and V is TRBV10-3; TRBD1 matches 8 bases. The V gene end was trimmed by 11 bases and the J gene end by 1 base; junction bases not matched to a gene: 6. The V gene's germline CDR1 is ENHRY and CDR2 SYGVKD. This CDR3 comprises 13 residues.

Here the CDR3 reads CSVDAKLSTDTQYF. The CDR3 coding sequence is TGCAGCGTTGATGCCAAGCTAAGCACAGATACGCAGTATTTT. The rearrangement joins TRBV29-1 to TRBJ2-3; no firm D call. Looked up from germline, CDR1 is SQVTM and CDR2 is ANQGSEA. The CDR3 sequence is 14 residues long. The V end lost 3 bases, the J end lost 0 bases, and 10 bases lay between the germline ends.

This clone was observed a single time. The chain has TRBV7-2 and TRBJ1-3; the D gene is possibly TRBD1 (5 bases). V lost 3 bases, J lost 4 bases, and 13 bases lay in between. Per germline, CDR1 SGHTA and CDR2 FQGNSA. The CDR3 is made up of 15 amino acids. The CDR3: CASSFPGGRGNTIYF. DNA of the CDR3: TGTGCCAGCAGCTTTCCCGGGGGAAGGGGAAACACCATATATTTT.

The DNA for the CDR3 is TGCGCCAGCAGCTTGCGGACTAGCGGGCCGTACAATGAGCAGTTCTTC. Amino acid sequence: CASSLRTSGPYNEQFF. The genes are TRBV5-1 and TRBJ2-1; TRBD2 matches 11 bases. CDR3 length: 16 amino acids. V was pared by 1 base and J by 4 bases, with 4 bases of the junction left unmatched. From germline, CDR1 is SGHRS and CDR2 YFSETQ.